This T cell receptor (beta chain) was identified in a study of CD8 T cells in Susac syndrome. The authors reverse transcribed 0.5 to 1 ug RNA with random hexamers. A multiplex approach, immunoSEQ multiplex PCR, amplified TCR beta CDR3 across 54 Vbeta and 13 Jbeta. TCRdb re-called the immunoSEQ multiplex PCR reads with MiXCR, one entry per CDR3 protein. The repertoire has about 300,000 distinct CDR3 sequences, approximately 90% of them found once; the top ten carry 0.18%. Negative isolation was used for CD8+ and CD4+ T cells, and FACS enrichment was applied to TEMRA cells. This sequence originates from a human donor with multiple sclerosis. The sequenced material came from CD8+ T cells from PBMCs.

The CDR3 here is CASSLDWGQGISYEQYF. In DNA, the CDR3 is TGTGCCAGCAGCTTAGATTGGGGACAGGGGATCTCCTACGAGCAGTACTTC. The rearrangement joins TRBV11-2 to TRBJ2-7, with 10 bases aligning to TRBD1. Germline-derived CDR1 and CDR2 are SGHAT and FQNNGV. V lost 0 bases, J lost 0 bases, and 5 bases stayed unmatched. CDR3 size: 17 residues.